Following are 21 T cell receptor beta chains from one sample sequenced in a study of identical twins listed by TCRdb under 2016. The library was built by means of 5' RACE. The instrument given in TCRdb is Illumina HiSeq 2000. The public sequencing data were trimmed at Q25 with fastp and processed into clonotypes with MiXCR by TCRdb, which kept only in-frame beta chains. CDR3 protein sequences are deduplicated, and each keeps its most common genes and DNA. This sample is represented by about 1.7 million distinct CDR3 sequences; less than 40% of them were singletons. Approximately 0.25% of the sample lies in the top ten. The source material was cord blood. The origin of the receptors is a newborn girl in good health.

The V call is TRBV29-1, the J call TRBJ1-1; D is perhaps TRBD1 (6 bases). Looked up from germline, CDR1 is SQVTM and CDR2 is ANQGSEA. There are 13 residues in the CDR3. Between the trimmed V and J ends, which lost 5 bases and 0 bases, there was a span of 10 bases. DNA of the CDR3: TGCAGCGTTCGTAGGACAGTGAACACTGAAGCTTTCTTT. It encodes CSVRRTVNTEAFF.

CDR3 bases: TGTGCCAGCAGTATGGCGGGACTGCCGACCTATGGCTACACCTTC. Protein: CASSMAGLPTYGYTF. J is TRBJ1-2 and V is TRBV3-1; weak D call: TRBD1 (5 bases). Per the germline V gene, CDR1 is LGHDT and CDR2 is YNNKEL (reference sequence). CDR3 size: 15 residues. The ends were cut back, 6 bases at V and 4 bases at J, with 18 bases in the middle.

The CDR3 DNA reads as TGTGCCAGCATCACGTCCTTTGGGGCTTTCTTT. Translating it yields CASITSFGAFF. The chain uses TRBV6-6 and TRBJ1-1; D unclear. Germline lookup yields CDR1 MNHNY and CDR2 SVGAGI (reference sequence). The CDR3 sequence is 11 residues long. Trimming shortened V by 7 bases and J by 11 bases, and 14 bases separated the two germline ends.

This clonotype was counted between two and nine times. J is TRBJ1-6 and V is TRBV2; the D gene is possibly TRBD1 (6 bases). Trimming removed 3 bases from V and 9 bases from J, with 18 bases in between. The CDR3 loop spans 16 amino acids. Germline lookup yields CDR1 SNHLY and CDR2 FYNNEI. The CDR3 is CASSDILGGASSPLHF. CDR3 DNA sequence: TGTGCCAGCAGTGACATTTTAGGGGGGGCGAGTTCACCCCTCCACTTT.

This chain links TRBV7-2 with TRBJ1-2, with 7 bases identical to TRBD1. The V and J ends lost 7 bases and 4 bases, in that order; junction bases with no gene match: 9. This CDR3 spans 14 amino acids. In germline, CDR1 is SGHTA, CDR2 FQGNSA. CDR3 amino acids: CASTLSQGSYGYTF. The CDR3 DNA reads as TGTGCCAGCACTCTATCACAGGGGAGCTATGGCTACACCTTC.

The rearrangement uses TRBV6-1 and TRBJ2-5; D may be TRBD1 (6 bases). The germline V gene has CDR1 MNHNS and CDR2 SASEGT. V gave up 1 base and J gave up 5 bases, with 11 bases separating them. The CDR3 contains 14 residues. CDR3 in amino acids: CASSEGTGWETQYF. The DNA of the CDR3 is TGTGCCAGCAGTGAAGGTACAGGGTGGGAGACCCAGTACTTC.

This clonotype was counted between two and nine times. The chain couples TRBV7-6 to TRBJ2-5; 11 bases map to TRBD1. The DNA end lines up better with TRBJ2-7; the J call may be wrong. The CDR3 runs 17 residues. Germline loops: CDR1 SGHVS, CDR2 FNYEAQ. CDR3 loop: CASSWSCRDRGSGEQYF. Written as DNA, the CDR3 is TGTGCCAGCAGCTGGTCGTGCCGGGACAGGGGGAGCGGCGAGCAGTACTTC.

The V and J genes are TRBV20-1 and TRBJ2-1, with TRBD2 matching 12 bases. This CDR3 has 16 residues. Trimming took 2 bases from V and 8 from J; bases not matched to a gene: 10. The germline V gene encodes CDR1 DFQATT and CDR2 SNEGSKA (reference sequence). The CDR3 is CSARPPSGRAGYEQFF. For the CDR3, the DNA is TGCAGTGCTAGACCCCCTAGCGGGAGGGCCGGGTATGAGCAGTTCTTC.

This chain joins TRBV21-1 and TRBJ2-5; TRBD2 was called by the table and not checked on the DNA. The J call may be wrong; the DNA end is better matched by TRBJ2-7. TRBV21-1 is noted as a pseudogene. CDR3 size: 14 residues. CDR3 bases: TGTGCCAGCACTAGCGGGAGAAGGAGATACGAGCAGTACTTC. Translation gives CASTSGRRRYEQYF.

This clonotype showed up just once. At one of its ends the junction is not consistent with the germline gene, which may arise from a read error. CDR3 nucleotides: TGTGCCAGCTCGCTCATCTCTGGGGCCAACCTCCTGACTTTC. Encoded protein: CASSLISGANLLTF. The rearrangement links TRBV18 to TRBJ2-6; tentatively, D is TRBD1 (5 bases). The germline CDR1 and CDR2 sequences are KGHSH and LQKENI. There are 14 residues in the CDR3.

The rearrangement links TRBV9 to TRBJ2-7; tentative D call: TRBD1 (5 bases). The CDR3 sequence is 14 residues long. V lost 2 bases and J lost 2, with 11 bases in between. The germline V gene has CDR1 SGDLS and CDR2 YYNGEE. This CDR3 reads CASSVDLGAYEQYF. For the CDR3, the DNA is TGTGCCAGCAGCGTCGACCTAGGGGCCTACGAGCAGTACTTC.

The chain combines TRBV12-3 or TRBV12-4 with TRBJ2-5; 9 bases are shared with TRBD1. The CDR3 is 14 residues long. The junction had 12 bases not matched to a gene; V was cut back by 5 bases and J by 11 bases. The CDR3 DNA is TGTGCCAGCAGTGGGGACAGGGAGCTCAATGAGCAGTACTTC. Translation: CASSGDRELNEQYF.

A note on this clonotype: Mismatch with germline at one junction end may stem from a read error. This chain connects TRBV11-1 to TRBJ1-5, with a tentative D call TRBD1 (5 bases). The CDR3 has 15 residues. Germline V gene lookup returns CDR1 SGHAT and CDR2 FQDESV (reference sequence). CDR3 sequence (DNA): TGTGCCAGCAGCTTAGGGGGGTATAGCAATCAGCCCCGGCATTTT. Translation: CASSLGGYSNQPRHF.

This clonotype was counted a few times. The CDR3 spells CAISGTGSTEAFF. The CDR3, as DNA: TGTGCCATCAGTGGGACCGGGAGTACTGAAGCTTTCTTT. The rearrangement joins TRBV10-3 to TRBJ1-1; no firm D call. Germline loops: CDR1 ENHRY, CDR2 SYGVKD. CDR3 length equals 13 residues. Trimming took 4 bases from V and 5 from J, leaving 11 bases between them.

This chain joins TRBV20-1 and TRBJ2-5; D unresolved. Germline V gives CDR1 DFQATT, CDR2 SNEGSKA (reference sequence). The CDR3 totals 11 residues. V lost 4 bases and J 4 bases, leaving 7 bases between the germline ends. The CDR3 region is CSATIIETQYF. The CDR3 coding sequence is TGCAGTGCTACCATTATAGAGACCCAGTACTTC.

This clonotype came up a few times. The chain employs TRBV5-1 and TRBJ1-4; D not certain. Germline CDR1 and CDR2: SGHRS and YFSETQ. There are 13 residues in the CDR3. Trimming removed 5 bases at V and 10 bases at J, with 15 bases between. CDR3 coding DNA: TGCGCCAGCAGTCTCGGGCAGTACGGAAAACTGTTTTTT. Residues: CASSLGQYGKLFF.

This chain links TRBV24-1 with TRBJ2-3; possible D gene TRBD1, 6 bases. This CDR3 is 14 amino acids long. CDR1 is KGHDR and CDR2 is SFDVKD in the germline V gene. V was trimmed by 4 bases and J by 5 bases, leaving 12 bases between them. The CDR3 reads CATSDLRGGDTQYF. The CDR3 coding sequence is TGTGCCACCAGTGACTTAAGAGGGGGAGATACGCAGTATTTT.

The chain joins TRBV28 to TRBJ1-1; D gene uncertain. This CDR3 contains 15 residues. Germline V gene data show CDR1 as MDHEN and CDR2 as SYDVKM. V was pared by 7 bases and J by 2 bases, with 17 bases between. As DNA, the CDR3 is TGTGCCAGCACCACCGGGCCGACCCATAACACTGAAGCTTTCTTT. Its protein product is CASTTGPTHNTEAFF.

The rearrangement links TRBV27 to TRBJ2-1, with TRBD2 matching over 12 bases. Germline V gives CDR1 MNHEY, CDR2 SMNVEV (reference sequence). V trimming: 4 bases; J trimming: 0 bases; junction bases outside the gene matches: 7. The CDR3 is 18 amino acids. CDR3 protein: CASSSPETSGSSYNEQFF. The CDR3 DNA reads TGTGCCAGCAGTTCCCCCGAGACTAGCGGGAGCTCCTACAATGAGCAGTTCTTC.

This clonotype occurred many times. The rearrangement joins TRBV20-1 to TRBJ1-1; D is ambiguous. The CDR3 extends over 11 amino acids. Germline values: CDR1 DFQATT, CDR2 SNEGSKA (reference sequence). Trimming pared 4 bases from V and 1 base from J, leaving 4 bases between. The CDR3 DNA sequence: TGCAGTGCTACCGAGAACACTGAAGCTTTCTTT. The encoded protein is CSATENTEAFF.

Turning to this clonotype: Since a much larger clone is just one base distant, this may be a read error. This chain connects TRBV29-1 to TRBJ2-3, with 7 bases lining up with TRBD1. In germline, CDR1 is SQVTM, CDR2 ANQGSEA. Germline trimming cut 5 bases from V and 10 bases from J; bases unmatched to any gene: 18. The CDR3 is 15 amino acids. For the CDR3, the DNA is TGCAGCGTTCCTTTCTTGGACAGGACTGTGGATGCGCAGTATTTT. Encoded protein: CSVPFLDRTVDAQYF.